This passage covers 3 T cell receptor beta chains from one sample sequenced in a study of control samples from healthy donors and cancer patients. Repertoires were generated with immunoSEQ multiplex PCR, while TCRdb's copy carries only in-frame clones and drops some. The repertoire holds over 25,000 clones, with around nine tenths as singletons. The specimen was PBMCs. These TCRs come from a woman in her 40s with lung cancer.

The gene calls are TRBV3-1 (or the pseudogene TRBV3-2) and TRBJ2-7; 7 bases agree with TRBD2. The CDR3 sequence is 16 residues long. Trimming took 1 base from V and 0 from J; bases not matched to a gene: 6. Germline V gives CDR1 LGHDT, CDR2 YNNKEL (reference sequence). CDR3 sequence: CASSQGGGSSSYEQYF. CDR3 DNA sequence: TGTGCCAGCAGCCAAGGGGGGGGGTCGAGCTCCTACGAGCAGTACTTC.

The gene calls are TRBV7-3 and TRBJ1-3; 8 bases map to TRBD1. V was pared by 6 bases and J by 4 bases, with 2 bases of the junction left unmatched. The CDR3 loop spans 13 amino acids. CDR1 SGHTA and CDR2 FQGTGA come from the germline V gene. Written as DNA, the CDR3 is TGTGCCAGCAGTCAGGGGGCGGGAAACACCATATATTTT. It is translated as CASSQGAGNTIYF.

The rearrangement uses TRBV13 and TRBJ1-3; TRBD1 is a possible D gene (6 bases). The V gene lost 7 bases and the J gene lost 8 bases, with 18 bases spanning the gap. This CDR3 has 14 residues. Germline V CDR1 and CDR2: PRHDT, FYEKMQ (reference sequence). In DNA form, the CDR3 reads TGTGCCAGCACCCACCGGGGGCGCGAGGACACCATATATTTT. Translated, it gives CASTHRGREDTIYF. Using reference TRBV13 and TRBJ1-3 for the parts outside the CDR3, the full variable domain is AAGVIQSPRHLIKEKRETATLKCYPIPRHDTVYWYQQGPGQDPQFLISFYEKMQSDKGSIPDRFSAQQFSDYHSELNMSSLELGDSALYFCASTHRGREDTIYFGEGSWLTVV.